Below are 32 T cell receptor beta chains sequenced from a single sample in a study of blood T cells in healthy people across ages (dated by TCRdb to the mid-2010s). Receptor amplification or capture employed 5' RACE. The sample was run on an Illumina HiSeq 2500. A second roughly 7 to 11 cycle PCR used a sample-barcoded 5' primer and a J-beta primer mix. Starting from the raw public reads, TCRdb applied fastp trimming at Q25, assembled clones with MiXCR and retained in-frame beta chains. Entries that share a CDR3 protein sequence are merged under the most common genes and DNA. The sample table contains approximately 1.5 million distinct CDR3 sequences; only one count was recorded for about 42% of them. The ten largest clones take up approximately 4% of the sample. Sequencing was carried out using blood. The receptors were gathered from a young woman in good health.

In DNA, the CDR3 is TGTGCCAGCAGCGTAGTTGGGGGACAATCGCCCGGCACTGAAGCTTTCTTT. Translating gives CASSVVGGQSPGTEAFF. The rearrangement uses TRBV9 and TRBJ1-1; D may be TRBD1 (6 bases). The CDR3 is made up of 17 amino acids. Per germline, CDR1 SGDLS and CDR2 YYNGEE. The V gene lost 0 bases and the J gene lost 4 bases, with 19 bases spanning the gap.

The chain carries TRBV20-1 and TRBJ1-2; D ambiguous. The CDR3 is 14 residues long. V was pared by 1 base and J by 6 bases, with 15 bases between. Looked up from germline, CDR1 is DFQATT and CDR2 is SNEGSKA (reference sequence). The CDR3 DNA reads TGCAGTGCTAGAGTATTACGGGGAAGGAATGGCTACACCTTC. It codes for CSARVLRGRNGYTF.

The gene calls are TRBV18 and TRBJ2-1, with a weak D call TRBD2 (7 bases). This CDR3 is built from 16 residues. V shed 2 bases and J shed 0 bases, with 11 bases lying between them. Germline CDR1 and CDR2: KGHSH and LQKENI. CDR3 amino acids: CASSPNGGHSYNEQFF. The DNA for the CDR3 is TGTGCCAGCTCACCAAACGGGGGGCACTCCTACAATGAGCAGTTCTTC.

The chain employs TRBV20-1 and TRBJ2-1; 10 bases fit TRBD2. V was pared by 3 bases and J by 7 bases, with 6 bases of the junction left unmatched. Germline CDR1 DFQATT, CDR2 SNEGSKA (reference sequence). The CDR3 spans 14 residues. The CDR3 DNA is TGCAGTGCTAGTACCAGCGGGGGGGGGAATGAGCAGTTCTTC. Translating gives CSASTSGGGNEQFF.

J is TRBJ1-6 and V is TRBV4-3; a possible D gene is TRBD1 (6 bases). This CDR3 region has 17 residues. V lost 1 base, J lost 3 bases, and 13 bases lay in between. Germline lookup yields CDR1 LGHNA and CDR2 YSLEER. The chain's CDR3 is CASSQGGQTYYNSPLHF. Written as DNA, the CDR3 is TGCGCCAGCAGCCAAGGTGGACAGACCTACTATAATTCACCCCTCCACTTT.

There are a few counts of this clonotype. The V gene is TRBV15, the J gene TRBJ2-4; no clear D. V was shortened by 0 bases and J by 10 bases, with 13 bases between the two germline ends. CDR3 length: 14 residues. From germline, CDR1 is LNHNV and CDR2 YYDKDF (reference sequence). Here the CDR3 reads CATSREGTARIQYF. In DNA, the CDR3 is TGTGCCACCAGCAGAGAAGGTACAGCTCGGATTCAGTACTTC.

The rearrangement links TRBV9 to TRBJ2-2, with TRBD1 matching 7 bases. The V segment lost 3 bases and the J segment 5 bases; nucleotides outside the gene matches: 7. Germline lookup yields CDR1 SGDLS and CDR2 YYNGEE. The CDR3 is 15 amino acids. This CDR3 reads CASSDRQGSTGELFF. The CDR3 DNA sequence: TGTGCCAGCAGCGACCGACAGGGTAGTACCGGGGAGCTGTTTTTT.

This clonotype turned up a few times. V and J are TRBV27 and TRBJ1-2; 10 nucleotides match TRBD1. The CDR3 spans 15 residues. J was trimmed by 4 bases and V by 3 bases; bases with no gene match: 5. Germline values: CDR1 MNHEY, CDR2 SMNVEV (reference sequence). In DNA, the CDR3 is TGTGCCAGCAGTTTGACAGGGGGCACCGGCTATGGCTACACCTTC. Residues: CASSLTGGTGYGYTF.

The chain links TRBV11-2 to TRBJ1-2; D unresolved. This CDR3 contains 12 residues. The V gene's germline CDR1 is SGHAT and CDR2 FQNNGV. Between the trimmed V and J ends, which lost 1 base and 6 bases, there was a span of 6 bases. As DNA, the CDR3 is TGTGCCAGCAGCTTAGGGATCCATGGCTACACCTTC. This encodes CASSLGIHGYTF.

The V gene is TRBV29-1, the J gene TRBJ2-5, with 9 nucleotides matching TRBD2. The CDR3 runs to 13 residues. In germline, CDR1 is SQVTM, CDR2 ANQGSEA. The V gene end was trimmed by 3 bases and the J gene end by 7 bases; junction bases not matched to a gene: 6. CDR3 sequence (DNA): TGCAGCGTTGACCCGGGACTAGCAGGGACCCAGTACTTC. Residues: CSVDPGLAGTQYF.

The chain has TRBV6-2 or TRBV6-3 and TRBJ2-5, with D hard to call. The V end lost 6 bases, the J end lost 2 bases, and 10 bases lay between the germline ends. Germline V gene lookup returns CDR1 MNHEY and CDR2 SVGEGT. The CDR3 totals 13 residues. The CDR3 spells CASRVGFQETQYF. DNA for the CDR3: TGTGCCAGCAGAGTAGGATTTCAAGAGACCCAGTACTTC.

This clonotype appeared a few times. The chain recombines TRBV4-2 with TRBJ2-3; D remains unclear. CDR1 is LGHNA, CDR2 YNFKEQ, per germline. Trimming cost V 1 base and J 3 bases, with 11 bases left between them. This CDR3 has 15 amino acids. The DNA for the CDR3 is TGTGCCAGCAGCCAAGGGCAGCCCGGAACAGATACGCAGTATTTT. Protein sequence: CASSQGQPGTDTQYF.

This chain links TRBV3-1 with TRBJ2-3; 10 nucleotides line up with TRBD2. CDR1 is LGHDT and CDR2 is YNNKEL in the germline V gene (reference sequence). Losses at the gene ends were 5 bases for V and 6 bases for J; bases not matched to a gene: 8. This CDR3 has 15 residues. The CDR3 DNA reads as TGTGCCAGCAGCTCCTTAGCGGGGGGCCCCGATACGCAGTATTTT. Its protein product is CASSSLAGGPDTQYF.

V usage is TRBV21-1 and J usage is TRBJ2-1; no DNA check was done on the table's D call, TRBD2. TRBV21-1 is a listed pseudogene. CDR3 length: 15 residues. The CDR3: CASSKEAQVPDEQFF. CDR3 bases: TGTGCCAGCAGCAAAGAGGCCCAGGTTCCGGATGAGCAGTTCTTC.

The chain couples TRBV29-1 to TRBJ2-3; weak D call: TRBD2 (7 bases). With 0 bases removed from V and 4 bases from J, the gap between germline ends came to 17 bases. This CDR3 region has 16 residues. CDR1 is SQVTM, CDR2 ANQGSEA, per germline. For the CDR3, the DNA is TGCAGCGTTGAAGACTGGGGGGGCCGTAGGGCAGATACGCAGTATTTT. This gives the protein CSVEDWGGRRADTQYF.

This chain joins TRBV20-1 and TRBJ1-1; a possible D gene is TRBD1 (5 bases). This CDR3 comprises 12 residues. Germline CDR1 DFQATT, CDR2 SNEGSKA (reference sequence). CDR3 in DNA: TGCAGGCCCCTAAGGGGTGTCACTGAAGCTTTCTTT. Protein product: CRPLRGVTEAFF.

This clonotype has a handful of counts. The chain employs TRBV3-1 and TRBJ2-1; D is perhaps TRBD2 (5 bases). Germline V lookup: CDR1 LGHDT, CDR2 YNNKEL (reference sequence). CDR3 size: 13 residues. V dropped 4 bases and J dropped 6 bases, with 10 bases sitting between them. The CDR3 DNA reads as TGTGCCAGCAGCCCCTTTGCGGGCAATGAGCAGTTCTTC. Translation gives CASSPFAGNEQFF.

This sequence joins TRBV18 and TRBJ2-7; 7 nucleotides agree with TRBD1. The CDR3 contains 15 residues. Trimming took 3 bases from V and 2 from J; bases not matched to a gene: 7. Germline values: CDR1 KGHSH, CDR2 LQKENI. The CDR3 DNA follows: TGTGCCAGCTCACCCACGGGACAGCCGACCTACGAGCAGTACTTC. Protein sequence: CASSPTGQPTYEQYF. The whole variable domain, remainder taken from reference TRBV18 and TRBJ2-7, is NAGVMQNPRHLVRRRGQEARLRCSPMKGHSHVYWYRQLPEEGLKFMVYLQKENIIDESGMPKERFSAEFPKEGPSILRIQQVVRGDSAAYFCASSPTGQPTYEQYFGPGTRLTVT.

This chain links TRBV28 with TRBJ2-1; TRBD1 matches 7 bases. V shed 7 bases, J shed 4 bases, and the junction held 7 bases outside the gene matches. CDR3 length: 14 amino acids. Germline V CDR1 and CDR2: MDHEN, SYDVKM. CDR3 residues: CASTPRGFYNEQFF. The CDR3 bases are TGTGCCAGCACTCCCAGGGGGTTTTACAATGAGCAGTTCTTC.

The rearrangement uses TRBV3-1 and TRBJ1-5; the D gene is possibly TRBD1 (6 bases). The CDR3 consists of 15 residues. CDR1 and CDR2 from the germline V gene are LGHDT and YNNKEL (reference sequence). The V gene lost 6 bases and the J gene lost 1 base, with 13 bases spanning the gap. CDR3 in amino acids: CASRQGWESNQPQHF. The CDR3, as DNA: TGTGCCAGCAGACAGGGCTGGGAAAGCAATCAGCCCCAGCATTTT.

The chain has TRBV9 and TRBJ2-3; either TRBD1 or TRBD2 may fit D (6 bases each). Germline loops: CDR1 SGDLS, CDR2 YYNGEE. The CDR3 is 16 amino acids. Trimming took off 2 bases at V and 4 bases at J, with 17 bases between the two ends. CDR3 sequence (DNA): TGTGCCAGCAGCGTCCGACAGGCGCGGGGTGCAGATACGCAGTATTTT. This translates into CASSVRQARGADTQYF. Together with reference TRBV9 and TRBJ2-3, the CDR3 gives the full variable domain: DSGVTQTPKHLITATGQRVTLRCSPRSGDLSVYWYQQSLDQGLQFLIQYYNGEERAKGNILERFSAQQFPDLHSELNLSSLELGDSALYFCASSVRQARGADTQYFGPGTRLTVL.

CDR3 protein: CSARSVYSNQPQHF. The CDR3 bases are TGCAGTGCTAGATCGGTTTACAGCAATCAGCCCCAGCATTTT. This chain connects TRBV20-1 to TRBJ1-5, with D hard to call. The germline V gene encodes CDR1 DFQATT and CDR2 SNEGSKA (reference sequence). The length of the CDR3 is 14 residues. The germline V and J ends were trimmed by 2 bases and 1 base, with 9 bases remaining between them.

The chain carries TRBV28 and TRBJ1-2, with 8 nucleotides matching TRBD1. This CDR3 contains 15 residues. Germline CDR1 and CDR2: MDHEN and SYDVKM. Unmatched junction bases numbered 9, after V lost 2 bases and J lost 7 bases. CDR3 DNA sequence: TGTGCCAGCAGTTTACCCGGACAGGGCCATTCTGGCTACACCTTC. Amino acid sequence: CASSLPGQGHSGYTF.

This clonotype was detected only a few times. The chain joins TRBV20-1 to TRBJ2-1, with 8 nucleotides matching TRBD2. V lost 5 bases and J lost 6; bases outside the gene matches: 12. The CDR3 sequence is 15 residues long. Germline assignment: CDR1 DFQATT and CDR2 SNEGSKA (reference sequence). The DNA for the CDR3 is TGCAGTGCTCCGTCATCAGCGGGAGTGAGCAATGAGCAGTTCTTC. This translates into CSAPSSAGVSNEQFF.

This clonotype was found a few times. The chain employs TRBV29-1 and TRBJ2-3; no firm D call. The V end lost 6 bases, the J end lost 0 bases, and 13 bases lay between the germline ends. The CDR3 has 14 amino acids. CDR1 SQVTM and CDR2 ANQGSEA come from the germline V gene. CDR3 amino acids: CSVTRAASTDTQYF. The CDR3 DNA follows: TGCAGCGTGACCCGGGCGGCGAGCACAGATACGCAGTATTTT.

This clonotype has just a few counts. The V gene is TRBV29-1, the J gene TRBJ2-5; 7 bases agree with TRBD2. Looked up from germline, CDR1 is SQVTM and CDR2 is ANQGSEA. The junction had 7 bases not matched to a gene; V was cut back by 7 bases and J by 5 bases. The CDR3 consists of 12 residues. CDR3 residues: CSGNGGSETQYF. The CDR3 bases are TGCAGCGGCAACGGGGGGTCGGAGACCCAGTACTTC.

The chain uses TRBV5-1 and TRBJ2-1; 10 nucleotides match TRBD2. Germline V gene data show CDR1 as SGHRS and CDR2 as YFSETQ. The junction had 5 bases not matched to a gene; V was cut back by 5 bases and J by 0 bases. The CDR3 runs 16 residues. The DNA of the CDR3 is TGCGCCAGCAGATATAGCGGGGGGACCTCCTACAATGAGCAGTTCTTC. This sequence encodes CASRYSGGTSYNEQFF.

In this sample, this clonotype turned up a few times. The chain recombines TRBV6-1 with TRBJ2-5; a weak D match, TRBD2 (6 bases). Germline V gene data show CDR1 as MNHNS and CDR2 as SASEGT. Trimming took off 7 bases at V and 1 base at J, with 7 bases between the two ends. The length of the CDR3 is 12 residues. CDR3 protein: CASKGLQETQYF. The CDR3 coding sequence is TGTGCCAGCAAGGGACTCCAAGAGACCCAGTACTTC.

This clonotype was found a few times. The V and J genes are TRBV4-1 and TRBJ1-4; D not resolved. The germline V gene has CDR1 MGHRA and CDR2 YSYEKL. This CDR3 is 16 amino acids long. Deletions cut 1 base from V and 5 bases from J, with 14 bases between. CDR3 in DNA: TGCGCCAGCAGCCAAGGGTTAAAGAGAGAAAATGAAAAACTGTTTTTT. This gives the protein CASSQGLKRENEKLFF.

The J gene is TRBJ2-5, the V gene TRBV7-2; 10 nucleotides align to TRBD1. CDR3 size: 14 residues. CDR1 and CDR2 from the germline V gene are SGHTA and FQGNSA. Germline trimming cut 4 bases from V and 6 bases from J; bases unmatched to any gene: 5. This chain's CDR3 is CASSSGQGPKTQYF. The CDR3 coding sequence is TGTGCCAGCAGCTCGGGACAGGGGCCGAAGACCCAGTACTTC.

This clonotype showed up just a few times. This chain connects TRBV28 to TRBJ2-5, with D unclear. Germline loops: CDR1 MDHEN, CDR2 SYDVKM. Trimming cost V 4 bases and J 4 bases, with 16 bases left between them. There are 15 residues in the CDR3. DNA for the CDR3: TGTGCCAGCAGTTCCTCGCTACACAGTGGAGAGACCCAGTACTTC. Its translation is CASSSSLHSGETQYF.

This sequence joins TRBV15 and TRBJ1-2; unclear D gene. The V end lost 0 bases, the J end lost 7 bases, and 6 bases lay between the germline ends. The CDR3 is 12 residues long. The germline V gene has CDR1 LNHNV and CDR2 YYDKDF (reference sequence). The CDR3 loop is CATSREGSGYTF. In DNA, the CDR3 is TGTGCCACCAGCAGAGAAGGGAGTGGCTACACCTTC.